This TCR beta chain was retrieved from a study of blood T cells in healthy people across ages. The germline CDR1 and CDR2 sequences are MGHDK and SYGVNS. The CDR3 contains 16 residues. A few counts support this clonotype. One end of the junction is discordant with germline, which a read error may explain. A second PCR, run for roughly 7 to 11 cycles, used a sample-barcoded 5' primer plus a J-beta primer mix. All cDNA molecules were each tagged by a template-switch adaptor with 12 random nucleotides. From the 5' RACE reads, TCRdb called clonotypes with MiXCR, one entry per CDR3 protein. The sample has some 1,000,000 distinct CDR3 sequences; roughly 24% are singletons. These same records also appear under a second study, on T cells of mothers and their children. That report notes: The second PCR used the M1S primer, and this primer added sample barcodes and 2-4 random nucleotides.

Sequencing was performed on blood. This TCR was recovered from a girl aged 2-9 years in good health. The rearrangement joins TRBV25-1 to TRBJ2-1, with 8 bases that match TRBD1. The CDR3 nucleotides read TGTGCCAGCAGTGAATCCGGGACAGGCTCCTACAATGAGCAGTTCTTT. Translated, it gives CASSESGTGSYNEQFF.